Presented here are 8 T cell receptor beta chains from one specimen sequenced in a study of CD8+ T cells in alopecia areata. Extraction and reverse transcription of RNA yielded cDNA as the sequencing template. Assay used: immunoSEQ multiplex PCR; TCRdb lists only in-frame clones, some missing. Altogether 150,000 or so clones are present, just over 65% being singletons, with the ten largest covering roughly 0.91%. Treatment defined: oral pan-JAK inhibitor, 5-10 mg twice daily. This sample comprised CD4+ T cells sorted from blood, obtained at week 4, from a patient treated with tofacitinib. The receptors here all came from a human donor with alopecia areata.

This clone appeared a single time. The J gene is TRBJ2-3, the V gene TRBV15, with TRBD2 matching over 10 bases. Germline lookup yields CDR1 LNHNV and CDR2 YYDKDF (reference sequence). The CDR3 has 14 residues. After removal of 3 bases from V and 6 bases from J, the junction contained 3 bases not matched to a gene. CDR3 in DNA: TGTGCCACCAGCAGGGTAGCGGGGGGTGATACGCAGTATTTT. Translated: CATSRVAGGDTQYF.

This clone occurred a few times. The chain joins TRBV4-2 to TRBJ2-4; 16 bases are a match to TRBD2. Per the germline V gene, CDR1 is LGHNA and CDR2 is YNFKEQ. The CDR3 has 15 residues. After removal of 4 bases from V and 8 bases from J, the junction contained 2 bases not matched to a gene. CDR3 DNA: TGTGCCAGCAGCCGCGGGACTAGCGGGGGGGACATTCAGTACTTC. It translates to CASSRGTSGGDIQYF.

The V gene is TRBV6-6, the J gene TRBJ1-2; 7 bases are shared with TRBD1. The CDR3 runs 16 residues. Germline values: CDR1 MNHNY, CDR2 SVGAGI (reference sequence). V trimming: 4 bases; J trimming: 2 bases; junction bases outside the gene matches: 10. CDR3 in DNA: TGTGCCAGCAGTTTCCCGAATCGGGACAGAAACTATGGCTACACCTTC. Protein: CASSFPNRDRNYGYTF.

The table lists this clone with a count of one. The chain is built from TRBV29-1 and TRBJ2-3; 10 bases map to TRBD2. The germline gives CDR1 SQVTM, CDR2 ANQGSEA. V gave up 6 bases and J gave up 3 bases; unmatched junction bases: 6. The CDR3 has 14 residues. The CDR3 loop is CSVSSGGATDTQYF. In nucleotides, the CDR3 is TGCAGCGTCTCAAGCGGGGGGGCTACAGATACGCAGTATTTT.

The rearrangement uses TRBV29-1 and TRBJ2-2, with TRBD2 as a possible D gene (6 bases). Germline CDR1 reads SQVTM; CDR2 reads ANQGSEA. The CDR3 length is 14 residues. The CDR3 here is CSARRGPYTGELFF. The CDR3 region has the DNA TGCAGTGCCAGGAGGGGCCCTTACACCGGGGAGCTGTTTTTT.

The chain joins TRBV29-1 to TRBJ2-7; 10 nucleotides align to TRBD1. Trimming took 7 bases from V and 5 from J; bases not matched to a gene: 8. Germline CDR1 and CDR2: SQVTM and ANQGSEA. The CDR3 has 13 amino acids. In DNA, the CDR3 is TGCAGCGCCTCGGGACAGGGGATCCACGAGCAGTACTTC. The encoded protein is CSASGQGIHEQYF.

The rearrangement joins TRBV27 to TRBJ2-3; no firm D call. V lost 3 bases and J 2 bases, leaving 9 bases between the germline ends. In germline, CDR1 is MNHEY, CDR2 SMNVEV (reference sequence). The CDR3 loop spans 14 amino acids. CDR3 region: CASSFGLTTDTQYF. The CDR3 bases are TGTGCCAGCAGTTTCGGGCTAACCACAGATACGCAGTATTTT.

The V gene is TRBV30, the J gene TRBJ2-7, with a possible D match to TRBD1 (6 bases). This CDR3 comprises 11 residues. Per the germline V gene, CDR1 is GTSNPN and CDR2 is SVGIG (reference sequence). Between the trimmed V and J ends, which lost 8 bases and 4 bases, there was a span of 12 bases. CDR3 protein: CAGGGLYEQYF. CDR3 in DNA: TGTGCCGGTGGGGGCTTGTACGAGCAGTACTTC.